This T cell receptor beta chain is from a study of regulatory T cells in long-lasting Graves disease. About the study: For a period under 3 months, newly diagnosed Graves' patients had taken antithyroid drugs. Study outcomes and limitations: The TCR repertoire of persistent Graves' patients was less diverse than that of newly diagnosed ones.

Time point specified: newly diagnosed GD, antithyroid drugs for less than 3 months. PBMC RNA served as the TCR library source. Recruitment took place at an endocrinology department in Xi'an, China. As for this clonotype: Its specificity is not known.

iRepertoire HTBI primers and Arm-PCR of CDR3 regions built TCR beta libraries. TCRdb re-called the multiplex PCR reads with MiXCR, one entry per CDR3 protein. The table lists 200,000 to 250,000 distinct CDR3 sequences, 18% of them singletons. This TCR was recovered from a female donor with Graves disease. The sequencing used peripheral blood mononuclear cells (PBMCs), collected at new diagnosis, from a patient treated with antithyroid drugs.

CDR3 bases: TGTGCCAGCAGTCCTAGCGGGAGGGCCGGAAGCGGGGAGCTGTTTTTT. Translation: CASSPSGRAGSGELFF. The chain couples TRBV6-1 to TRBJ2-2, with 12 bases that match TRBD2. Germline lookup yields CDR1 MNHNS and CDR2 SASEGT. The CDR3 consists of 16 residues. Trimming cost V 5 bases and J 7 bases; bases outside gene matches: 8.